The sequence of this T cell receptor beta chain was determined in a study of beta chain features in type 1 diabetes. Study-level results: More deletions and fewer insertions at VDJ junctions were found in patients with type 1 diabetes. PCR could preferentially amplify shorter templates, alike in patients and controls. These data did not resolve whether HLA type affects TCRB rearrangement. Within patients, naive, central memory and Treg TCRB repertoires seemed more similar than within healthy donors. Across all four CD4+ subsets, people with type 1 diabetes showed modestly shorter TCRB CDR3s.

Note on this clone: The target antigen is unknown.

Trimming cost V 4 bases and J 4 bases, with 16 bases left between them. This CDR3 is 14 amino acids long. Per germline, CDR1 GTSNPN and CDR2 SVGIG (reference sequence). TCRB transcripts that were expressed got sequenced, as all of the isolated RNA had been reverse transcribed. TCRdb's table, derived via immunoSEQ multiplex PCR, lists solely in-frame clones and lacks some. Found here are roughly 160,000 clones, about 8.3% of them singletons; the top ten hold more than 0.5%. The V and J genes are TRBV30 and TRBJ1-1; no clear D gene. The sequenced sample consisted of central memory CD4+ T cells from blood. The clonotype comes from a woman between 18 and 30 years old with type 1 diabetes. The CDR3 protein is CAWIAGFVGTEAFF. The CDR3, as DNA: TGTGCCTGGATAGCGGGTTTCGTGGGCACTGAAGCTTTCTTT.